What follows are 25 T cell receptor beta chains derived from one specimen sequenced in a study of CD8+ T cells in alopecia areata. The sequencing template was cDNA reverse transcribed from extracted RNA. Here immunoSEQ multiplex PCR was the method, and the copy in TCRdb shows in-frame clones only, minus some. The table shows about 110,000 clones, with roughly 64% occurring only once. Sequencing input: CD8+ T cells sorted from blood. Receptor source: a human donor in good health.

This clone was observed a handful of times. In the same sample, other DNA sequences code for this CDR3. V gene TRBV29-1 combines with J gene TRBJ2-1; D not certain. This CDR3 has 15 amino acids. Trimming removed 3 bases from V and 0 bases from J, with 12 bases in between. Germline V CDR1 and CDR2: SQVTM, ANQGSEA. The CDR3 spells CSVEVGLSSYNEQFF. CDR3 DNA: TGCAGCGTTGAGGTTGGCCTTAGCTCCTACAATGAGCAGTTCTTC.

In DNA, the CDR3 is TGTGCCAGCAGCTTAAGGTGGGGCAGGGGTCTGTCCCACAACACTGAAGCTTTCTTT. This encodes CASSLRWGRGLSHNTEAFF. V is TRBV7-2 and J is TRBJ1-1, with D possibly matching TRBD1 (6 bases). The V end lost 2 bases, the J end lost 2 bases, and 24 bases lay between the germline ends. CDR1 is SGHTA and CDR2 is FQGNSA in the germline V gene. The CDR3 is 19 amino acids.

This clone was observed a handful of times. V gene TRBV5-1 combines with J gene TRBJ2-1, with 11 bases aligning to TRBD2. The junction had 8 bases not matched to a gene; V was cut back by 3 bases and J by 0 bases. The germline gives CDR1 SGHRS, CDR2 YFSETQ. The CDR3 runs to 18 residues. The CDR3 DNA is TGCGCCAGCAGCTCGACTAGCGGGGTACTAAGCTCCTACAATGAGCAGTTCTTC. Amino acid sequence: CASSSTSGVLSSYNEQFF.

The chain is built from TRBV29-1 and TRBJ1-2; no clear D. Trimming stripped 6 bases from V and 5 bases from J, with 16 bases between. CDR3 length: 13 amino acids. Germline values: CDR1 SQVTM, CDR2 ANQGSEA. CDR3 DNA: TGCAGCGTACCGGGCCAGTCGTTGTATGGCTACACCTTC. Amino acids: CSVPGQSLYGYTF.

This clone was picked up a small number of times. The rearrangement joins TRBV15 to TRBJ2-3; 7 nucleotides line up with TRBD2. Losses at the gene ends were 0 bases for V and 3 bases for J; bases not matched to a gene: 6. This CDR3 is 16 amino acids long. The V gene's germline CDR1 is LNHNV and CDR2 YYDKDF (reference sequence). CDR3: CATSREGGAGTDTQYF. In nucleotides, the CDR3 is TGTGCCACCAGCAGAGAGGGAGGGGCCGGGACAGATACGCAGTATTTT.

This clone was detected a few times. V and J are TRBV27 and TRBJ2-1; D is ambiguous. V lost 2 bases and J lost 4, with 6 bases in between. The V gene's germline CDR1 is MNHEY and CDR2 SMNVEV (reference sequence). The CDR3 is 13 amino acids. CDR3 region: CASSLSRYNEQFF. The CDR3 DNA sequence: TGTGCCAGCAGTTTAAGCCGGTACAATGAGCAGTTCTTC.

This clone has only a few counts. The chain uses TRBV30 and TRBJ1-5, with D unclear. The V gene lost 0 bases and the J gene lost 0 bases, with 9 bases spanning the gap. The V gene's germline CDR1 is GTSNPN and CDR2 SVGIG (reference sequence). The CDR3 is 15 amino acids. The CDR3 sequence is CAWSVTQYSNQPQHF. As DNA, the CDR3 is TGTGCCTGGAGTGTGACACAATATAGCAATCAGCCCCAGCATTTT.

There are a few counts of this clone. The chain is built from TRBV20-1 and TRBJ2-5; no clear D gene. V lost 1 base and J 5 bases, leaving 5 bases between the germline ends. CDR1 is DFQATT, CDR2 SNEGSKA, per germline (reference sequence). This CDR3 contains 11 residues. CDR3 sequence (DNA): TGCAGTGCTAGAGTAGGGGAGACCCAGTACTTC. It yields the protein CSARVGETQYF.

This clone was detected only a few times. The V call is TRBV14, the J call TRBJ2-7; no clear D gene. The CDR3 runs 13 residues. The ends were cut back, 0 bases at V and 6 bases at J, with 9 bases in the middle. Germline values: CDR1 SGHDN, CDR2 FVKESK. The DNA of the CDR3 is TGTGCCAGCAGCCAAGACGGAGCCTCCGAGCAGTACTTC. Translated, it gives CASSQDGASEQYF.

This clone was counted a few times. CDR3 residues: CASSLGGFSGANVLTF. In nucleotides, the CDR3 is TGTGCCAGCAGTTTGGGGGGTTTCTCCGGGGCCAACGTCCTGACTTTC. The chain joins TRBV27 to TRBJ2-6, with D tentatively TRBD2 (6 bases). V shed 3 bases and J shed 4 bases, with 13 bases lying between them. Germline V gene sequence: CDR1 MNHEY, CDR2 SMNVEV (reference sequence). CDR3 length: 16 amino acids.

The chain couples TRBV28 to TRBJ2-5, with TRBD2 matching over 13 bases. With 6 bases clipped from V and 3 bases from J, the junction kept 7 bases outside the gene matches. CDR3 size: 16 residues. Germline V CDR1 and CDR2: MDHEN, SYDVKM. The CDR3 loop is CASSQLGLAGEETQYF. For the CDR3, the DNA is TGTGCCAGCAGCCAGCTAGGACTAGCGGGGGAAGAGACCCAGTACTTC.

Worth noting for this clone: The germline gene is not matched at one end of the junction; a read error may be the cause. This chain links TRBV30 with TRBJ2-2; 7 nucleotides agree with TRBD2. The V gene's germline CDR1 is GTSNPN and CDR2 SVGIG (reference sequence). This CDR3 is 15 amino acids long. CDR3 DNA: TGTGCCTGGAGTCCCGGGACTACGAACACCGGGGGGCTGTTTTTT. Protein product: CAWSPGTTNTGGLFF.

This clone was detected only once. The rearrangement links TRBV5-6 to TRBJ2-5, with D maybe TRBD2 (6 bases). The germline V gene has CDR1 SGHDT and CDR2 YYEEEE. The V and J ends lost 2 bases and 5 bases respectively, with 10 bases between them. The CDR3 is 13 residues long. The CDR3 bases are TGTGCCAGCAGCTTCCGGGGAGGTGAGACCCAGTACTTC. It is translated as CASSFRGGETQYF.

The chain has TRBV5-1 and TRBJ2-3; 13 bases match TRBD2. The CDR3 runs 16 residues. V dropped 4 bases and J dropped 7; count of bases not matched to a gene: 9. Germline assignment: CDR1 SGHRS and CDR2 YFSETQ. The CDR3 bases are TGCGCCAGCAGCCCGAGGACTAGCGGGGGCCTGAATACGCAGTATTTT. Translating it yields CASSPRTSGGLNTQYF. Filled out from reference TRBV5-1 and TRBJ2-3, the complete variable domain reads KAGVTQTPRYLIKTRGQQVTLSCSPISGHRSVSWYQQTPGQGLQFLFEYFSETQRNKGNFPGRFSGRQFSNSRSEMNVSTLELGDSALYLCASSPRTSGGLNTQYFGPGTRLTVL.

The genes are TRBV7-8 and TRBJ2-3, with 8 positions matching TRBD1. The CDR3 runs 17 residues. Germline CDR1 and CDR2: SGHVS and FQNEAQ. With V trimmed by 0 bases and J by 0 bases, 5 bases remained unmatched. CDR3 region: CASSLARWTGSTDTQYF. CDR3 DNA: TGTGCCAGCAGCTTAGCGCGCTGGACAGGGAGCACAGATACGCAGTATTTT.

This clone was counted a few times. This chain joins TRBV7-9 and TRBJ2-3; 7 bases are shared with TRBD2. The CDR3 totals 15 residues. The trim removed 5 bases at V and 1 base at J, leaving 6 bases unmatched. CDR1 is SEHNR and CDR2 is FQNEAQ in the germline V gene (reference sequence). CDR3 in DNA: TGTGCCAGCAGCCCCCCCCTAGCGGGCACAGATACGCAGTATTTT. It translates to CASSPPLAGTDTQYF.

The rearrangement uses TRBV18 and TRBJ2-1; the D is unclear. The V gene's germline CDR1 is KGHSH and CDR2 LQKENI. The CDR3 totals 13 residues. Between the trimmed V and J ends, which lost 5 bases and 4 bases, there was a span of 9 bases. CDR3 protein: CASSTGQYNEQFF. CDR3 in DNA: TGTGCCAGCTCAACGGGTCAGTACAATGAGCAGTTCTTC.

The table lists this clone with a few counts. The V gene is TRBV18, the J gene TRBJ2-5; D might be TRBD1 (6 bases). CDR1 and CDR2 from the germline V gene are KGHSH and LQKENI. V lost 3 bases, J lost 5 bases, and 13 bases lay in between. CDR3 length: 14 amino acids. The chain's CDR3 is CASSPTQGTETQYF. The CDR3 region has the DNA TGTGCCAGCTCACCGACACAGGGAACGGAGACCCAGTACTTC.

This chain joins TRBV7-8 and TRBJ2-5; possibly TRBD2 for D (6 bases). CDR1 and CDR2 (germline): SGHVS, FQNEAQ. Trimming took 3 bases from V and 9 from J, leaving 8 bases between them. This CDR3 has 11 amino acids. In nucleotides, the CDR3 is TGTGCCAGCAGCTTGGGCGGGGCCCAGTACTTC. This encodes CASSLGGAQYF. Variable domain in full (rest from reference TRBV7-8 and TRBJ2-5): GAGVSQSPRYKVAKRGQDVALRCDPISGHVSLFWYQQALGQGPEFLTYFQNEAQLDKSGLPSDRFFAERPEGSVSTLKIQRTQQEDSAVYLCASSLGGAQYFGPGTRLLVL.

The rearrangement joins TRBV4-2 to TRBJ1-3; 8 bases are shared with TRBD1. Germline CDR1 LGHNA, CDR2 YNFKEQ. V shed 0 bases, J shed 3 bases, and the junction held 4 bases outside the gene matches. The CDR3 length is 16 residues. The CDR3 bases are TGTGCCAGCAGCCAAGAACGCAGGGGGCTTGGAAACACCATATATTTT. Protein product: CASSQERRGLGNTIYF.

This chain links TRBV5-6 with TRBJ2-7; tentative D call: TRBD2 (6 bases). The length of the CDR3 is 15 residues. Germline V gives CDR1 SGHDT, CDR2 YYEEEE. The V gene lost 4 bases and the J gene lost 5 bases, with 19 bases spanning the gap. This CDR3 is CASSPSGLGYNEQYF. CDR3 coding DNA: TGTGCCAGCAGCCCCTCGGGACTGGGGTACAACGAGCAGTACTTC. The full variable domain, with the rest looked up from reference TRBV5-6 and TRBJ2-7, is DAGVTQSPTHLIKTRGQQVTLRCSPKSGHDTVSWYQQALGQGPQFIFQYYEEEERQRGNFPDRFSGHQFPNYSSELNVNALLLGDSALYLCASSPSGLGYNEQYFGPGTRLTVT.

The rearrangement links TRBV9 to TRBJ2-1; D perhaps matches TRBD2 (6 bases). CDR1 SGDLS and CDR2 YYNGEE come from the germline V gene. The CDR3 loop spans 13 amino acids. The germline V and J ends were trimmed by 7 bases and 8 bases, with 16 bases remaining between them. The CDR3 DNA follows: TGTGCCAGCGAGAGGGAAACGGGGGATGAGCAGTTCTTC. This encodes CASERETGDEQFF.

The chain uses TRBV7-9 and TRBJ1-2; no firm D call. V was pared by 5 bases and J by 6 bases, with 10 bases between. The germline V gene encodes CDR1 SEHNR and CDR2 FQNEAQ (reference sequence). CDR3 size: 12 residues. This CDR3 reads CASSAGLDGYTF. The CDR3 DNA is TGTGCCAGCAGCGCCGGACTCGATGGCTACACCTTC. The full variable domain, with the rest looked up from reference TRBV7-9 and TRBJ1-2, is DTGVSQNPRHKITKRGQNVTFRCDPISEHNRLYWYRQTLGQGPEFLTYFQNEAQLEKSRLLSDRFSAERPKGSFSTLEIQRTEQGDSAMYLCASSAGLDGYTFGSGTRLTVV.

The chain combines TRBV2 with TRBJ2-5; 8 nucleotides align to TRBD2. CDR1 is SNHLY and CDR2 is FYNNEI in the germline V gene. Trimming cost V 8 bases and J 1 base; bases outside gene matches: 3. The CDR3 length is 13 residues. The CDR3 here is CASGGLAQETQYF. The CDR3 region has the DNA TGTGCCAGCGGTGGACTAGCCCAAGAGACCCAGTACTTC.

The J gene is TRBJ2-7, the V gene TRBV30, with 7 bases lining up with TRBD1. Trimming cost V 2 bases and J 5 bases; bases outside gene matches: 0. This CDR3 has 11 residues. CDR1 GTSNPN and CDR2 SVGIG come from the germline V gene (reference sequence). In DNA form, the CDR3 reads TGTGCCTGGAGTCAGGGGGACGAGCAGTACTTC. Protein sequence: CAWSQGDEQYF.